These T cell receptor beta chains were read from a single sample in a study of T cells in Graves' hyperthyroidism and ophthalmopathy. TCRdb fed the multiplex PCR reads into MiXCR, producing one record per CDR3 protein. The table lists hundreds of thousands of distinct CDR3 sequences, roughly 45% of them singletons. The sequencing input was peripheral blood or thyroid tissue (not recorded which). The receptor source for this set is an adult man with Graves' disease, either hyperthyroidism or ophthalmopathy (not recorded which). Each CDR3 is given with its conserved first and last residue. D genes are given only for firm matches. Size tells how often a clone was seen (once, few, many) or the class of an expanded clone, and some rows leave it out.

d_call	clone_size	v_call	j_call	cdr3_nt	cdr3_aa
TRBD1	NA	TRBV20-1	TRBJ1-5	TGCAGTGCTCTACCGGGACAGGGGGCTTCTCAGCCCCAGCATTTT	CSALPGQGASQPQHF
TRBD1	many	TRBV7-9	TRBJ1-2	TGTGCCAGCACCACCGGGACAGCTAACTATGGCTACACCTTC	CASTTGTANYGYTF
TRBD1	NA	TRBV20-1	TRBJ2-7	TGCAGTGCTAGAAAACAGGGGAGAACCCACGAGCAGTACTTC	CSARKQGRTHEQYF
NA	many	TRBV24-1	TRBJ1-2	TGTGCCACCAGCGCCACCGGGAACAACTATGGCTACACCTTC	CATSATGNNYGYTF
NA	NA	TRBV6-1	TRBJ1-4	TGTGCCAGCAGTCATGACCGGAACAAACTGTTTTTT	CASSHDRNKLFF
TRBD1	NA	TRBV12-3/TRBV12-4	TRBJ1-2	TGTGCCAGCTCACCATCGACAGGGGGCCTTGGCTACACCTTC	CASSPSTGGLGYTF
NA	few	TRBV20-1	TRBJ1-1	TGCAGTGCTAGGGAGGGCGGTTCGAGCACTGAAGCTTTCTTT	CSAREGGSSTEAFF
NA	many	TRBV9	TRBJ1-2	TGTGCCAGCAGCCCCTCCCCTACTAACTATGGCTACACCTTC	CASSPSPTNYGYTF
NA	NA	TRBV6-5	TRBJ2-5	TGTGCCAGCAGGATCCGGGAGACCCAGTACTTC	CASRIRETQYF
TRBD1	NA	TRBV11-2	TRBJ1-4	TGTGCCAGCAGCGGAACCGACAGGGGGCCTGAAAAACTGTTTTTT	CASSGTDRGPEKLFF
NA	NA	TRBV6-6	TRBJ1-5	TGTGCCAGCACCCTGTACCAGGGAAGTGGCAATCAGCCCCAGCATTTT	CASTLYQGSGNQPQHF